This T cell receptor beta chain appears in the sequencing data of a study of cytomegalovirus exposure and HLA in healthy donors. Study results and limitations: When the data were analyzed later, several of the most significant clusters appeared to be linked to common viral pathogens. Per a later analysis, about 17,000 TCR beta sequences showed association with HLA alleles at 0.05 false discovery rate. When a later analysis was performed, an Asian-associated ancestry cluster reportedly had fewer N-insertions than the 666-donor mean.

As to this clone: The antigen remains unidentified.

The PCR used 60 Vbeta and 13 Jbeta primers. TCRdb's copy holds only in-frame clones and misses some; the assay was immunoSEQ multiplex PCR. Of about 190,000 clones listed, more than 80% were seen once; the top ten hold roughly 2.6%. The CDR3 spans 15 residues. The trim removed 4 bases at V and 9 bases at J, leaving 6 bases unmatched. CDR1 is MNHNS, CDR2 SASEGT, per germline. This chain joins TRBV6-1 and TRBJ1-6; TRBD1 matches at 10 bases. Sequenced sample: PBMCs. This sequence originates from a woman in her forties or fifties in good health and CMV-seropositive. In nucleotides, the CDR3 is TGTGCCAGCAGTGCCCGGGACAGGGGTGGTTCACCCCTCCACTTT. Its protein is CASSARDRGGSPLHF.